The 16 T cell receptor beta chains below were found in one sample sequenced in a study of identical twins. A single record per CDR3 protein comes from TCRdb applying MiXCR to the 5' RACE reads. The sample includes some 240,000 distinct CDR3 sequences, about 8% of them seen just once. Another study also made use of these data, one on yellow fever vaccine responses in identical twins.

The sample was CD8+ T cells sorted from blood. Receptors originate from a woman aged 18 to 35 in good health.

The V and J genes are TRBV27 and TRBJ2-3; D not certain. Germline lookup yields CDR1 MNHEY and CDR2 SMNVEV (reference sequence). This CDR3 has 14 amino acids. V shed 4 bases and J shed 2 bases, with 10 bases lying between them. The chain's CDR3 is CASSWAGPTDTQYF. CDR3 DNA sequence: TGTGCCAGCAGTTGGGCAGGACCCACAGATACGCAGTATTTT.

The CDR3 is CASSSARMVLGNTIYF. The CDR3 DNA is TGTGCCAGCAGCTCCGCAAGGATGGTGTTAGGAAACACCATATATTTT. This sequence joins TRBV28 and TRBJ1-3; D gene ambiguous. V lost 6 bases and J 4 bases, leaving 19 bases between the germline ends. The CDR3 totals 16 residues. In germline, CDR1 is MDHEN, CDR2 SYDVKM.

This clonotype was observed many times. The chain carries TRBV15 and TRBJ2-3; D gene unclear. CDR1 LNHNV and CDR2 YYDKDF come from the germline V gene (reference sequence). V was clipped by 1 base and J by 0 bases, with 8 bases between them. The CDR3 runs to 15 residues. CDR3 in amino acids: CATSRALASTDTQYF. In nucleotides, the CDR3 is TGTGCCACCAGCAGAGCCTTGGCTAGCACAGATACGCAGTATTTT. Full variable domain (remainder filled in from reference TRBV15 and TRBJ2-3): DAMVIQNPRYQVTQFGKPVTLSCSQTLNHNVMYWYQQKSSQAPKLLFHYYDKDFNNEADTPDNFQSRRPNTSFCFLDIRSPGLGDTAMYLCATSRALASTDTQYFGPGTRLTVL.

J is TRBJ2-1 and V is TRBV7-9; no definite D call. The CDR3 runs 13 residues. Germline V gives CDR1 SEHNR, CDR2 FQNEAQ (reference sequence). Trimming cost V 5 bases and J 10 bases, with 15 bases left between them. The CDR3 loop is CASSLPPSVEQFF. CDR3 DNA sequence: TGTGCCAGCAGCCTACCCCCTTCAGTGGAGCAGTTCTTC.

The chain has TRBV11-3 and TRBJ2-1; 7 bases agree with TRBD1. The CDR3 is 16 amino acids. The V segment lost 5 bases and the J segment 0 bases; nucleotides outside the gene matches: 7. CDR1 is SGHNT, CDR2 YENEEA, per germline. CDR3 nucleotides: TGTGCCAGCAGCCCCCGGACAGGCAGCTCCTACAATGAGCAGTTCTTC. Its protein is CASSPRTGSSYNEQFF.

This rearrangement joins TRBV5-1 to TRBJ2-2; TRBD2 matches at 9 bases. CDR1 and CDR2 (germline): SGHRS, YFSETQ. CDR3 length: 15 residues. After removal of 4 bases from V and 6 bases from J, the junction contained 7 bases not matched to a gene. The CDR3 reads CASSDLGTSPGELFF. The CDR3 DNA reads as TGCGCCAGCAGCGACCTCGGGACTAGCCCCGGGGAGCTGTTTTTT.

This clonotype was observed at least ten times. The rearrangement uses TRBV4-3 and TRBJ2-7; tentatively, D is TRBD2 (6 bases). CDR3 length: 14 amino acids. Per the germline V gene, CDR1 is LGHNA and CDR2 is YSLEER. The germline V and J ends were trimmed by 0 bases and 4 bases, with 10 bases remaining between them. The CDR3 sequence: CASSQDRAGYEQYF. CDR3 coding DNA: TGCGCCAGCAGCCAAGACAGGGCGGGGTACGAGCAGTACTTC.

V and J are TRBV29-1 and TRBJ2-5; D is ambiguous. Trimming pared 3 bases from V and 4 bases from J, leaving 6 bases between. Germline V gives CDR1 SQVTM, CDR2 ANQGSEA. This CDR3 has 11 residues. The CDR3 nucleotides read TGCAGCGTTGAGTTTGGAGAGACCCAGTACTTC. Translated: CSVEFGETQYF.

At least ten counts were recorded for this clonotype. The chain couples TRBV27 to TRBJ2-5; 8 bases map to TRBD1. This CDR3 is built from 13 residues. CDR1 and CDR2 from the germline V gene are MNHEY and SMNVEV (reference sequence). After removal of 5 bases from V and 4 bases from J, the junction contained 3 bases not matched to a gene. Here the CDR3 DNA reads TGTGCCAGCAGTCGGACAGGGCTAGAGACCCAGTACTTC. Its translation is CASSRTGLETQYF.

This chain connects TRBV9 to TRBJ2-3, with TRBD1 matching over 8 bases. The CDR3 runs to 16 residues. V gave up 0 bases and J gave up 1 base; unmatched junction bases: 4. The V gene's germline CDR1 is SGDLS and CDR2 YYNGEE. Here the CDR3 DNA reads TGTGCCAGCAGCGTAGCTCGGACAGGGCGCACAGATACGCAGTATTTT. This codes for CASSVARTGRTDTQYF.

The V gene is TRBV28, the J gene TRBJ2-5, with D unresolved. Per germline, CDR1 MDHEN and CDR2 SYDVKM. The CDR3 is 13 amino acids. Trimming stripped 6 bases from V and 5 bases from J, with 13 bases between. The CDR3 here is CASRSLREETQYF. CDR3 DNA: TGTGCCAGCAGGTCACTACGAGAGGAGACCCAGTACTTC.

This clonotype came up many times. V gene TRBV5-6 combines with J gene TRBJ1-2, with a possible D match to TRBD1 (5 bases). Germline values: CDR1 SGHDT, CDR2 YYEEEE. V lost 5 bases, J lost 7 bases, and 12 bases lay in between. This CDR3 is 12 amino acids long. CDR3 residues: CASRPTEGGYTF. For the CDR3, the DNA is TGTGCCAGCAGACCGACAGAGGGTGGCTACACCTTC.

The chain joins TRBV12-3 or TRBV12-4 to TRBJ2-1; unclear D gene. V was pared by 6 bases and J by 16 bases, with 22 bases between. The CDR3 is made up of 13 amino acids. CDR3 sequence (DNA): TGTGCCAGCAGCCCCGTGGTTTTCGGCTTCATTTTCTTC. Translation gives CASSPVVFGFIFF.

This clonotype was observed a few times. V is TRBV29-1 and J is TRBJ2-2, with TRBD1 identical over 9 bases. Trimming removed 6 bases from V and 5 bases from J; junction bases left unmatched: 10. From germline, CDR1 is SQVTM and CDR2 ANQGSEA. The CDR3 is made up of 15 amino acids. The CDR3 reads CSVPTGGVGTGELFF. CDR3 DNA: TGCAGCGTCCCGACAGGGGGAGTCGGGACCGGGGAGCTGTTTTTT.

Many counts were recorded for this clonotype. The gene calls are TRBV4-3 and TRBJ2-5; a possible D gene is TRBD2 (6 bases). V gave up 0 bases and J gave up 2 bases, with 7 bases separating them. The V gene's germline CDR1 is LGHNA and CDR2 YSLEER. There are 14 residues in the CDR3. The CDR3 loop reads CASSQEGGQETQYF. CDR3 DNA: TGCGCCAGCAGCCAAGAGGGGGGACAAGAGACCCAGTACTTC.

The sample holds many counts of this clonotype. V gene TRBV7-9 combines with J gene TRBJ2-5; D is ambiguous. The CDR3 sequence is 13 residues long. V lost 3 bases to trimming and J lost 10 bases, with 15 bases between them. Per germline, CDR1 SEHNR and CDR2 FQNEAQ (reference sequence). The CDR3 DNA follows: TGTGCCAGCAGCTTGGGGAAGAATGGAGTCCAGTACTTC. It encodes CASSLGKNGVQYF.